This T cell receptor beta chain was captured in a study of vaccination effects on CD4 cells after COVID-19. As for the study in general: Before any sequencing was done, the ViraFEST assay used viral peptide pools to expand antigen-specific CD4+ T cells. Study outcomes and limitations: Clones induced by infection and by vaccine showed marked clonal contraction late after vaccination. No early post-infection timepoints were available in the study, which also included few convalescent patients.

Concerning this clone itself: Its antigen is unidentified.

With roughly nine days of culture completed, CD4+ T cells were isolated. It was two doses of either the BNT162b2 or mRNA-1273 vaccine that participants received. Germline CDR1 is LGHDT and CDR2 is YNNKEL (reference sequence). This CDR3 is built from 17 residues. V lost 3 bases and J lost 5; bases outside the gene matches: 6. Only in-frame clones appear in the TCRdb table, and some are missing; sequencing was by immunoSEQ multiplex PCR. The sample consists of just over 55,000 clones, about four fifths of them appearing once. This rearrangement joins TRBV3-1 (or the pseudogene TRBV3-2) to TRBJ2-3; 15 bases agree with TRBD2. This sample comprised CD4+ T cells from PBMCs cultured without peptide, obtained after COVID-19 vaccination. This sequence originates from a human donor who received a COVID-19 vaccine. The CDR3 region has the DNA TGTGCCAGCAGCCAGACGGGGACTAGCGGGAGGCGAGATACGCAGTATTTT. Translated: CASSQTGTSGRRDTQYF.